One and the same sample provided the 10 T cell receptor beta chains below, sequenced in a study of CD8 T cells in ankylosing spondylitis. Using its own MiXCR run on the 5' RACE reads, TCRdb lists one record per CDR3 protein. The data contain around 540,000 distinct CDR3 sequences, over 9.5% of them singletons. No cognate antigen is known for these TCRs. Broader study findings: Characteristic, it appeared, of ankylosing spondylitis blood was a TCR beta motif of fewer than 10 highly homologous variants.

Sequencing used blood, either unsorted or a sorted T cell fraction (not recorded which). These receptor sequences come from a male donor with ankylosing spondylitis.

This clonotype was detected a few times. Its ends do not fully match the called genes, so a read error is possible. CDR3 bases: TGTGCCAGCAGTGAAGCCCGGGGGGACTTT. Amino acids: CASSEARGDF. V is TRBV6-1 and J is TRBJ1-1; possible D gene TRBD1, 5 bases. Germline V gene lookup returns CDR1 MNHNS and CDR2 SASEGT. CDR3 size: 10 residues.

This clonotype was seen only a few times. The chain uses TRBV20-1 and TRBJ2-7; D unresolved. Per germline, CDR1 DFQATT and CDR2 SNEGSKA (reference sequence). Trimming left V 2 bases short and J 2 bases short, with 4 bases between. CDR3 length equals 11 residues. CDR3: CSARNAYEQYF. CDR3 coding DNA: TGCAGTGCTAGAAACGCCTACGAGCAGTACTTC.

This clonotype has just a few counts. The chain links TRBV12-3 or TRBV12-4 to TRBJ2-1; perhaps D is TRBD1 or TRBD2 (5 bases each). This CDR3 region has 14 residues. V was clipped by 8 bases and J by 3 bases, with 14 bases between them. This chain's CDR3 is CASSWGTFYNEQFF. CDR3 sequence (DNA): TGTGCCAGCTCCTGGGGGACCTTCTACAATGAGCAGTTCTTC.

In its sample, this clonotype was seen a few times. This chain connects TRBV9 to TRBJ2-1; 12 positions agree with TRBD2. This CDR3 has 17 residues. The ends lost 0 bases at V and 4 bases at J; junction bases unmatched: 5. From germline, CDR1 is SGDLS and CDR2 YYNGEE. The CDR3 sequence is CASSVGTSGNNYNEQFF. CDR3 nucleotides: TGTGCCAGCAGCGTAGGGACTAGCGGGAATAATTACAATGAGCAGTTCTTC. Complete variable domain (other parts from reference TRBV9 and TRBJ2-1): DSGVTQTPKHLITATGQRVTLRCSPRSGDLSVYWYQQSLDQGLQFLIQYYNGEERAKGNILERFSAQQFPDLHSELNLSSLELGDSALYFCASSVGTSGNNYNEQFFGPGTRLTVL.

The V call is TRBV27, the J call TRBJ1-2; D uncertain. The CDR3 totals 12 residues. Trimming shortened V by 4 bases and J by 4 bases, and 7 bases separated the two germline ends. Germline V gene sequence: CDR1 MNHEY, CDR2 SMNVEV (reference sequence). The DNA of the CDR3 is TGTGCCAGCAGTTCTCTAGGCTATGGCTACACCTTC. Protein sequence: CASSSLGYGYTF.

The chain recombines TRBV10-2 with TRBJ2-7; TRBD1 aligns across 7 bases. Germline values: CDR1 WSHSY, CDR2 SAAADI. CDR3 size: 14 residues. V lost 0 bases, J lost 4 bases, and 3 bases stayed unmatched. This CDR3 is CASSESGGGYEQYV. Here the CDR3 DNA reads TGCGCCAGCAGTGAGTCAGGGGGCGGGTACGAGCAGTACGTC.

The CDR3 reads CASSSGTSGRSLQETQYF. The CDR3 region has the DNA TGTGCCAGCAGCTCCGGGACTAGCGGGAGGAGCCTCCAAGAGACCCAGTACTTC. The chain carries TRBV11-2 and TRBJ2-5, with 15 positions matching TRBD2. J lost 1 base, V lost 4 bases, and 7 bases had no gene match. The germline V gene encodes CDR1 SGHAT and CDR2 FQNNGV. This CDR3 region has 18 residues.

This rearrangement joins TRBV29-1 to TRBJ2-1, with 10 bases matching TRBD2. The CDR3 totals 13 residues. Germline assignment: CDR1 SQVTM and CDR2 ANQGSEA. The trim removed 4 bases at V and 8 bases at J, leaving 5 bases unmatched. CDR3 region: CSVGWLAGDEQFF. CDR3 nucleotides: TGCAGCGTTGGCTGGCTAGCGGGAGATGAGCAGTTCTTC.

This clonotype has just a few counts. The chain uses TRBV15 and TRBJ2-1; 10 bases align to TRBD2. Looked up from germline, CDR1 is LNHNV and CDR2 is YYDKDF (reference sequence). V trimming: 4 bases; J trimming: 4 bases; junction bases outside the gene matches: 10. The length of the CDR3 is 17 residues. The DNA of the CDR3 is TGTGCCACCAGCAAGACTTTTGGACTAGCGGCATACAATGAGCAGTTCTTC. Encoded protein: CATSKTFGLAAYNEQFF.

In this sample, this clonotype turned up many times. V and J are TRBV7-9 and TRBJ2-3; D tentatively reads TRBD1 or TRBD2 (5 bases each). Germline V lookup: CDR1 SEHNR, CDR2 FQNEAQ (reference sequence). V was pared by 4 bases and J by 1 base, with 18 bases between. This CDR3 region has 17 residues. The CDR3 DNA sequence: TGTGCCAGCAGCTACCAGGGAGCCGCCTGGGGCACAGATACGCAGTATTTT. Protein sequence: CASSYQGAAWGTDTQYF. Combining the CDR3 with reference TRBV7-9 and TRBJ2-3 gives the whole variable domain DTGVSQNPRHKITKRGQNVTFRCDPISEHNRLYWYRQTLGQGPEFLTYFQNEAQLEKSRLLSDRFSAERPKGSFSTLEIQRTEQGDSAMYLCASSYQGAAWGTDTQYFGPGTRLTVL.